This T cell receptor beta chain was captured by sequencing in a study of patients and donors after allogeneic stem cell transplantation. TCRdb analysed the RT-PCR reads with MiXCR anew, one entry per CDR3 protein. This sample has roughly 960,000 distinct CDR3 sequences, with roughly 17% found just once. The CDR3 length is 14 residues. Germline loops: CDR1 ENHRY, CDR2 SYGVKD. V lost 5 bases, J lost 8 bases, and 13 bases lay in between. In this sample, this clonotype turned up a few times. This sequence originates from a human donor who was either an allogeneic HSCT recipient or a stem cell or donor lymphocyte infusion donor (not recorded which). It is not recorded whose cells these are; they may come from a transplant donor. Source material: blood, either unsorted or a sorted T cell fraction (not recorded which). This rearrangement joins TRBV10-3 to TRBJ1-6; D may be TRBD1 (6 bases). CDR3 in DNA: TGTGCCATCAGTACACAGGGAGGAGATTCACCCCTCCACTTT. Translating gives CAISTQGGDSPLHF.